This section outlines one T cell receptor (beta chain) sequence together with its context. The antigen is not known. Looked up from germline, CDR1 is LNHDA and CDR2 is SQIVND (reference sequence). With V trimmed by 11 bases and J by 3 bases, 3 bases remained unmatched. The CDR3 is 12 residues long. The sample comes from a study of shared clonotypes between healthy human individuals. Study background: CD8 memory received one plate per donor, CD8 naive two, CD4 memory three and CD4 naive three.

Sequenced by immunoSEQ multiplex PCR; TCRdb stores in-frame clones only, minus some. The data show roughly 2.1 million clones, just over 90% seen once. Study-level results: Clonotypes that were shared across a handful of donors made up 4% to 6% of naive CD4 clonotypes. The sampled material consisted only of blood, and tissue repertoires are likely to differ.

Naive CD8 cells lacked CD45RO, underwent positive selection for CCR7 and left out terminally differentiated effector memory CD45RA+ cells. Input material: naive CD8+ T cells from PBMCs. This sequence joins TRBV19 and TRBJ1-2; 10 bases line up with TRBD1. The clonotype was recovered from a young man in good health. Some clones in this sample may be carry-over from other donors' samples. This CDR3 reads CAGQGDDYGYTF. The CDR3, as DNA: TGTGCCGGACAGGGGGATGACTATGGCTACACCTTC.